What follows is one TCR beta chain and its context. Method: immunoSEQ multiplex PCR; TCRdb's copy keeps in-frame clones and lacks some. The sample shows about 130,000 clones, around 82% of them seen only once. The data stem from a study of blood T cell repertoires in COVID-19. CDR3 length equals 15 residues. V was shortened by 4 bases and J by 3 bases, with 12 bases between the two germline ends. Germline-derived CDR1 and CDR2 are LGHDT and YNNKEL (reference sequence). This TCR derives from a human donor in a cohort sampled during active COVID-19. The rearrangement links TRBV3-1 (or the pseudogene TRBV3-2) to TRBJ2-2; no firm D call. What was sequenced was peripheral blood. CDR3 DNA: TGTGCCAGCAGCCCGGCTAGTTTCTACACCGGGGAGCTGTTTTTT. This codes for CASSPASFYTGELFF.